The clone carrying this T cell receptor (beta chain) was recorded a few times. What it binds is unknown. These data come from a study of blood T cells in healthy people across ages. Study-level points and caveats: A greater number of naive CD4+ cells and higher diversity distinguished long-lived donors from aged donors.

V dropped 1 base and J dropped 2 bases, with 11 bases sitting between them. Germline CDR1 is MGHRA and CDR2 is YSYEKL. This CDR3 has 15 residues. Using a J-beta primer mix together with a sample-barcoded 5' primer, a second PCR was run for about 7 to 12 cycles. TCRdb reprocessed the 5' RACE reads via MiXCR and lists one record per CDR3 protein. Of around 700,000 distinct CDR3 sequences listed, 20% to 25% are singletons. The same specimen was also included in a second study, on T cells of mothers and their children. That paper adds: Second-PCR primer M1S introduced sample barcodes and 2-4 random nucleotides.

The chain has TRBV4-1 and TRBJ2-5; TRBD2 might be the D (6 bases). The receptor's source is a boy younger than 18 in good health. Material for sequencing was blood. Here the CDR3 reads CASSQGRGTQETQYF. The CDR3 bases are TGCGCCAGCAGCCAAGGGAGGGGAACACAAGAGACCCAGTACTTC.